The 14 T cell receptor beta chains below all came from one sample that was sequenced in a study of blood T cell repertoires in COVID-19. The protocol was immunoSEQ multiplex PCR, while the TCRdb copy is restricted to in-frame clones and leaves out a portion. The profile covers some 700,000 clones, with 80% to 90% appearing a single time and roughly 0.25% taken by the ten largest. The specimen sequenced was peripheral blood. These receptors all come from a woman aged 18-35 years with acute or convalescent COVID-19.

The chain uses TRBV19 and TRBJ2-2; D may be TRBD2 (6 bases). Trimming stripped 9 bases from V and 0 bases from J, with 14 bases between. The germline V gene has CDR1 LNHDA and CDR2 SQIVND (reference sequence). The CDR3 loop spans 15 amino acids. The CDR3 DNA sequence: TGTGCCAGCGCCTGGGGGGTTGCGAACACCGGGGAGCTGTTTTTT. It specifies CASAWGVANTGELFF.

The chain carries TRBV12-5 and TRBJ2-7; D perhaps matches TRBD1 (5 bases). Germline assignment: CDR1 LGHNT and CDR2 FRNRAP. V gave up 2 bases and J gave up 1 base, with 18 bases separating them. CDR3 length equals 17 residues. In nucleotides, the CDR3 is TGTGCTAGTGGTTTGTACCCAGGGCAGGATGCTTCCTACGAGCAGTACTTC. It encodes CASGLYPGQDASYEQYF.

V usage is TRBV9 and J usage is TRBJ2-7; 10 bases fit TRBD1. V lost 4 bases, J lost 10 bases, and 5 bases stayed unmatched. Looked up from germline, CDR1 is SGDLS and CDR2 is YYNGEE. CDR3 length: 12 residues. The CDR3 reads CASSKDRGSQYF. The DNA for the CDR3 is TGTGCCAGCAGCAAGGACAGGGGGAGTCAGTACTTC.

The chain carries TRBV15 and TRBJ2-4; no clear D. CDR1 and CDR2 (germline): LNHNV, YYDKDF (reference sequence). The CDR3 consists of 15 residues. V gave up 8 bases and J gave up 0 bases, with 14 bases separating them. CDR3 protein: CATGTRVLAKNIQYF. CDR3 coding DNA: TGTGCCACCGGAACTCGGGTCTTAGCCAAAAACATTCAGTACTTC.

The CDR3 protein is CASSWLTGTGIETQYF. The CDR3 DNA follows: TGTGCCAGCAGCTGGTTAACCGGGACAGGAATAGAGACCCAGTACTTC. The chain joins TRBV5-6 to TRBJ2-5; 8 bases line up with TRBD1. This CDR3 region has 16 residues. Germline loops: CDR1 SGHDT, CDR2 YYEEEE. Losses at the gene ends were 3 bases for V and 4 bases for J; bases not matched to a gene: 11.

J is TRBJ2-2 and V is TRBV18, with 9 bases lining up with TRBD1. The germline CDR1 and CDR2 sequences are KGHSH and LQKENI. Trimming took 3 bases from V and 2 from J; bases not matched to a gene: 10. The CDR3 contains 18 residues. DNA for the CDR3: TGTGCCAGCTCACCGACCCGGGACAGGGTCGAAAACACCGGGGAGCTGTTTTTT. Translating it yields CASSPTRDRVENTGELFF.

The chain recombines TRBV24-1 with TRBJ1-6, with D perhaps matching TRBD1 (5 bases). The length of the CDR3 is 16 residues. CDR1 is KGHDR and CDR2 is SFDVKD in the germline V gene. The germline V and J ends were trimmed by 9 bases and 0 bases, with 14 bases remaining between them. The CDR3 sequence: CATGDSAPSYNSPLHF. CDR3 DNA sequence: TGTGCCACCGGAGACAGTGCCCCCTCCTATAATTCACCCCTCCACTTT.

The CDR3 sequence: CASSLTGGNYEQYF. Written as DNA, the CDR3 is TGTGCCAGCAGTTTAACCGGGGGTAACTACGAGCAGTACTTC. V and J are TRBV27 and TRBJ2-7, with D perhaps matching TRBD2 (6 bases). CDR3 length equals 14 residues. V was trimmed by 2 bases and J by 3 bases, leaving 11 bases between them. CDR1 MNHEY and CDR2 SMNVEV come from the germline V gene (reference sequence).

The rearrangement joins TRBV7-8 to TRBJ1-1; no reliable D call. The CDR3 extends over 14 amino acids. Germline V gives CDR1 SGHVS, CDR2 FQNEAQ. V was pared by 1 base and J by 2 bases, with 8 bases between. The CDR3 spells CASSLELKNTEAFF. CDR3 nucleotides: TGTGCCAGCAGCTTAGAACTGAAAAACACTGAAGCTTTCTTT.

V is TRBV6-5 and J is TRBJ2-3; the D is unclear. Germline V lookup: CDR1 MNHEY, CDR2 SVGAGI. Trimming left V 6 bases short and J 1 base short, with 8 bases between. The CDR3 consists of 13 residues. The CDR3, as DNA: TGTGCCAGCAGGAACTCGGGCACAGATACGCAGTATTTT. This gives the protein CASRNSGTDTQYF.

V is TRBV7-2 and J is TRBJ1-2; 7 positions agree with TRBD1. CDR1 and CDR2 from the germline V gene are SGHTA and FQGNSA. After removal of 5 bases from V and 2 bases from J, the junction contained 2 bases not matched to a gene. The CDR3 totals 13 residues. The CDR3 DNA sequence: TGTGCCAGCAGCGTGACAGGGAACTATGGCTACACCTTC. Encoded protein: CASSVTGNYGYTF.

The CDR3 loop is CASSRDRGLHGYTF. The CDR3 DNA reads TGTGCCAGCAGCAGGGACAGGGGGCTTCATGGCTACACCTTC. The J gene is TRBJ1-2, the V gene TRBV6-5; 12 positions agree with TRBD1. The V gene's germline CDR1 is MNHEY and CDR2 SVGAGI. Trimming removed 6 bases from V and 6 bases from J; junction bases left unmatched: 5. The CDR3 covers 14 residues.

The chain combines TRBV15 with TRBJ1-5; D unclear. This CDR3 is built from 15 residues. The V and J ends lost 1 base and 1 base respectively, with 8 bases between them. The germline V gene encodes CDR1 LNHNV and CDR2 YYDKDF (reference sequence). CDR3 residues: CATSRVPGSNQPQHF. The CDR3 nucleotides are TGTGCCACCAGCAGAGTGCCCGGGAGCAATCAGCCCCAGCATTTT.

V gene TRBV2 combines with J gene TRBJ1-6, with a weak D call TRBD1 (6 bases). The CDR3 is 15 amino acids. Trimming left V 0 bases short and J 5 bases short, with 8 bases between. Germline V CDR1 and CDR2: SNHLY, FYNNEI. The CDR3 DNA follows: TGTGCCAGCAGTGAAGCGAACAGGGATAATTCACCCCTCCACTTT. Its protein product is CASSEANRDNSPLHF.